This TCR beta chain was sequenced in a study of blood T cell dynamics during melanoma immunotherapy. Study in general: Patients with metastatic melanoma got pembrolizumab or nivolumab-ipilimumab as first-line care.

The time point denotes: pre-treatment baseline. One draw preceded checkpoint blockade; another followed its first cycle at week 3. Response was assessed by RECIST 1.1 at 12 weeks, except a couple of rapid progressors. Concerning this clone itself: Its specificity is not known.

Whole-study results and caveats: Disease-control patients' PBMC repertoires became either more clonal or more diverse at W3.

V lost 4 bases to trimming and J lost 6 bases, with 16 bases between them. Germline loops: CDR1 SGHDN, CDR2 FVKESK. The CDR3 has 14 amino acids. Profiling relied on immunoSEQ multiplex PCR, and the TCRdb table lists in-frame clones only, not all of them. The sample includes 15,000 or so clones, 85% to 90% of them seen just once. The clonotype was recovered from a human donor with melanoma. The sample here was blood, taken from a patient treated with checkpoint blockade. The J gene is TRBJ2-7, the V gene TRBV14, with a weak D call TRBD1 (6 bases). CDR3 in DNA: TGTGCCAGCAGCCCACAAATACAGGGCTCCGAGCAGTACGTC. This translates into CASSPQIQGSEQYV.